Each of the 3 T cell receptor beta chains below was sequenced from the same sample in a study of T cell responses to AZD1222 COVID-19 vaccine. The method was immunoSEQ multiplex PCR; TCRdb's version includes in-frame clones alone and lacks a portion of them. This sample has about 42,000 clones, with 80% to 85% found just once. The material was peripheral blood, obtained 28 days after the second AZD1222 dose. The source of these receptors is an adult who received the AZD1222 COVID-19 vaccine.

This sequence joins TRBV28 and TRBJ1-4; D unclear. There are 14 residues in the CDR3. Germline CDR1 is MDHEN and CDR2 is SYDVKM. Trimming took 2 bases from V and 8 from J, leaving 12 bases between them. The CDR3 reads CASSLIGVGEKLFF. The CDR3, as DNA: TGTGCCAGCAGTTTAATCGGGGTAGGGGAAAAACTGTTTTTT.

This sequence joins TRBV19 and TRBJ2-3; D is perhaps TRBD2 (5 bases). The V gene's germline CDR1 is LNHDA and CDR2 SQIVND (reference sequence). V lost 6 bases to trimming and J lost 4 bases, with 14 bases between them. The CDR3 extends over 14 amino acids. CDR3: CASSWGVRADTQYF. The CDR3 DNA reads TGTGCCAGTAGCTGGGGTGTGCGGGCAGATACGCAGTATTTT.

This rearrangement joins TRBV2 to TRBJ1-5, with D unclear. The V end lost 2 bases, the J end lost 0 bases, and 14 bases lay between the germline ends. Per the germline V gene, CDR1 is SNHLY and CDR2 is FYNNEI. The CDR3 extends over 17 amino acids. The DNA for the CDR3 is TGTGCCAGCAGTGAACCCCGGGAGGCCTATAGCAATCAGCCCCAGCATTTT. This codes for CASSEPREAYSNQPQHF.